Each of the 22 T cell receptor beta chains below was sequenced from the same sample in a study of OX40 agonist ivuxolimab in advanced cancers. Sequenced by immunoSEQ multiplex PCR; TCRdb stores in-frame clones only, minus some. Of 73,000 or so clones listed, 88% are singletons. Specimen: CD4+ or CD8+ T cells sorted from blood, collected in a trial of the OX40 agonist ivuxolimab. Receptor source: an adult with an advanced solid tumor such as melanoma, head and neck, liver or kidney cancer.

The chain has TRBV7-9 and TRBJ1-2, with 9 bases aligning to TRBD1. With V trimmed by 3 bases and J by 4 bases, 3 bases remained unmatched. Germline V gene sequence: CDR1 SEHNR, CDR2 FQNEAQ (reference sequence). This CDR3 spans 14 amino acids. CDR3 region: CASSFGDRVYGYTF. In nucleotides, the CDR3 is TGTGCCAGCAGCTTCGGGGACAGGGTCTATGGCTACACCTTC. The variable domain in full, completed from reference TRBV7-9 and TRBJ1-2, reads DTGVSQNPRHKITKRGQNVTFRCDPISEHNRLYWYRQTLGQGPEFLTYFQNEAQLEKSRLLSDRFSAERPKGSFSTLEIQRTEQGDSAMYLCASSFGDRVYGYTFGSGTRLTVV.

This clone was seen just once. The CDR3 sequence is CASTSSYNEQFF. The CDR3 bases are TGTGCCAGCACTAGCTCCTACAATGAGCAGTTCTTC. This sequence joins TRBV28 and TRBJ2-1; D not resolved. Trimming left V 7 bases short and J 0 bases short, with 4 bases between. The CDR3 loop spans 12 amino acids. Germline values: CDR1 MDHEN, CDR2 SYDVKM.

The rearrangement links TRBV30 to TRBJ1-1; no reliable D call. Trimming removed 0 bases at V and 1 base at J, with 9 bases between. Germline values: CDR1 GTSNPN, CDR2 SVGIG (reference sequence). This CDR3 comprises 14 residues. Here the CDR3 reads CAWSVWEANTEAFF. In nucleotides, the CDR3 is TGTGCCTGGAGTGTATGGGAGGCGAACACTGAAGCTTTCTTT. Together with reference TRBV30 and TRBJ1-1, the CDR3 gives the full variable domain: SQTIHQWPATLVQPVGSPLSLECTVEGTSNPNLYWYRQAAGRGLQLLFYSVGIGQISSEVPQNLSASRPQDRQFILSSKKLLLSDSGFYLCAWSVWEANTEAFFGQGTRLTVV.

The chain has TRBV10-3 and TRBJ2-3; TRBD1 matches 7 bases. The trim removed 5 bases at V and 4 bases at J, leaving 6 bases unmatched. Germline values: CDR1 ENHRY, CDR2 SYGVKD. The CDR3 loop spans 14 amino acids. CDR3 DNA sequence: TGTGCCATCAGTCGCCAGGGGGTAGCAGATACGCAGTATTTT. Its protein is CAISRQGVADTQYF.

The gene calls are TRBV2 and TRBJ1-5, with 8 positions matching TRBD1. Germline CDR1 reads SNHLY; CDR2 reads FYNNEI. Trimming at V came to 6 bases and at J to 6 bases, leaving 10 bases not matched to a gene. CDR3 length: 15 residues. DNA of the CDR3: TGTGCCAGCAGCCCCTTTACAGGGGGTATTCAGCCCCAGCATTTT. Its translation is CASSPFTGGIQPQHF.

The chain couples TRBV11-3 to TRBJ2-3, with D uncertain. Germline CDR1 is SGHNT and CDR2 is YENEEA. The V and J ends lost 5 bases and 6 bases respectively, with 6 bases between them. The CDR3 sequence is 11 residues long. Here the CDR3 reads CASSPHDTQYF. The CDR3 DNA reads as TGTGCCAGCAGCCCCCACGATACGCAGTATTTT. Full variable domain (missing parts from reference TRBV11-3 and TRBJ2-3): EAGVVQSPRYKIIEKKQPVAFWCNPISGHNTLYWYLQNLGQGPELLIRYENEEAVDDSQLPKDRFSAERLKGVDSTLKIQPAELGDSAVYLCASSPHDTQYFGPGTRLTVL.

The chain is built from TRBV9 and TRBJ1-3; no clear D gene. CDR3 size: 15 residues. CDR1 is SGDLS, CDR2 YYNGEE, per germline. Trimming cost V 0 bases and J 0 bases, with 7 bases left between them. The CDR3 nucleotides are TGTGCCAGCAGCGTAGTTGGCGGCTCTGGAAACACCATATATTTT. The encoded protein is CASSVVGGSGNTIYF.

V is TRBV6-6 and J is TRBJ1-5; maybe TRBD1 (5 bases). Trimming left V 7 bases short and J 0 bases short, with 13 bases between. Germline V CDR1 and CDR2: MNHNY, SVGAGI (reference sequence). There are 15 residues in the CDR3. The CDR3 region is CASTQRGTSNQPQHF. CDR3 sequence (DNA): TGTGCCAGCACCCAGCGGGGCACTAGCAATCAGCCCCAGCATTTT.

The chain combines TRBV9 with TRBJ2-3; weak D call: TRBD2 (7 bases). CDR3 size: 15 residues. Germline V gene lookup returns CDR1 SGDLS and CDR2 YYNGEE. Trimming took off 9 bases at V and 2 bases at J, with 19 bases between the two ends. CDR3 residues: CATSRAGADTDTQYF. The CDR3 coding sequence is TGTGCCACCTCACGGGCGGGGGCAGACACAGATACGCAGTATTTT.

This rearrangement joins TRBV27 to TRBJ1-1; unclear D gene. The CDR3 is 14 amino acids. CDR1 and CDR2 from the germline V gene are MNHEY and SMNVEV (reference sequence). V was shortened by 3 bases and J by 4 bases, with 12 bases between the two germline ends. CDR3 coding DNA: TGTGCCAGCAGTTTGGTCCAGAGGAGCACTGAAGCTTTCTTT. Translated, it gives CASSLVQRSTEAFF.

CDR3 nucleotide sequence: TGTGCCAGTACCCAGACTAGCGGGGTGGAGACCCAGTACTTC. This translates into CASTQTSGVETQYF. The V call is TRBV19, the J call TRBJ2-5; 11 bases are shared with TRBD2. The CDR3 extends over 14 amino acids. The ends lost 7 bases at V and 5 bases at J; junction bases unmatched: 6. Germline loops: CDR1 LNHDA, CDR2 SQIVND (reference sequence).

The chain has TRBV19 and TRBJ1-5; D is perhaps TRBD1 (5 bases). The CDR3 is 15 amino acids. Trimming removed 4 bases at V and 4 bases at J, with 14 bases between. The germline gives CDR1 LNHDA, CDR2 SQIVND (reference sequence). The CDR3 loop reads CASSTGLGPNQPQHF. The CDR3 DNA is TGTGCCAGTAGTACAGGGTTAGGGCCGAATCAGCCCCAGCATTTT.

This CDR3 reads CASYEGTAGDDNEQFF. CDR3 nucleotide sequence: TGTGCCAGCTATGAAGGGACAGCGGGGGACGACAATGAGCAGTTCTTC. The V gene is TRBV28, the J gene TRBJ2-1, with a possible D match to TRBD2 (8 bases). V shed 8 bases and J shed 5 bases, with 22 bases lying between them. The CDR3 totals 16 residues. Germline V CDR1 and CDR2: MDHEN, SYDVKM.

The CDR3: CASRGDTGNTIYF. CDR3 bases: TGTGCCAGCAGAGGGGACACCGGAAACACCATATATTTT. This chain uses TRBV2 with TRBJ1-3; TRBD1 might be the D (6 bases). Trimming took 6 bases from V and 4 from J, leaving 10 bases between them. The CDR3 covers 13 residues. The germline gives CDR1 SNHLY, CDR2 FYNNEI.

This chain uses TRBV6-1 with TRBJ2-7, with D possibly being TRBD1 (5 bases). CDR3 length: 14 residues. The V and J ends lost 7 bases and 3 bases respectively, with 16 bases between them. Germline loops: CDR1 MNHNS, CDR2 SASEGT. CDR3 sequence (DNA): TGTGCCAGCAACGCCCGACAGAGAAACTACGAGCAGTACTTC. This codes for CASNARQRNYEQYF.

The rearrangement uses TRBV25-1 and TRBJ2-3; 7 bases match TRBD2. The V gene end was trimmed by 5 bases and the J gene end by 5 bases; junction bases not matched to a gene: 7. This CDR3 is built from 14 residues. Germline V gives CDR1 MGHDK, CDR2 SYGVNS. Here the CDR3 DNA reads TGTGCCAGCAGTCCCTGGACTAGAGGAGATACGCAGTATTTT. Translating it yields CASSPWTRGDTQYF. The complete variable domain, with remaining parts taken from reference TRBV25-1 and TRBJ2-3, reads EADIYQTPRYLVIGTGKKITLECSQTMGHDKMYWYQQDPGMELHLIHYSYGVNSTEKGDLSSESTVSRIRTEHFPLTLESARPSHTSQYLCASSPWTRGDTQYFGPGTRLTVL.

This clone has only one observation. This chain's CDR3 is CASSPSLANTEAFF. The CDR3 DNA sequence: TGTGCCAGCTCACCCTCCCTGGCGAACACTGAAGCTTTCTTT. The rearrangement uses TRBV18 and TRBJ1-1; D gene unclear. In germline, CDR1 is KGHSH, CDR2 LQKENI. Trimming pared 3 bases from V and 1 base from J, leaving 9 bases between. The length of the CDR3 is 14 residues.

This chain joins TRBV10-2 and TRBJ2-1; TRBD2 is a possible D gene (6 bases). The germline V gene encodes CDR1 WSHSY and CDR2 SAAADI. CDR3 length: 15 amino acids. Trimming stripped 0 bases from V and 7 bases from J, with 13 bases between. CDR3 protein: CASSESRAGGNEQFF. In DNA, the CDR3 is TGCGCCAGCAGTGAGTCCCGGGCCGGGGGTAATGAGCAGTTCTTC.

The chain is built from TRBV28 and TRBJ1-1; D is perhaps TRBD1 (5 bases). CDR1 and CDR2 (germline): MDHEN, SYDVKM. Trimming cost V 11 bases and J 1 base, with 8 bases left between them. The CDR3 sequence is 11 residues long. The CDR3 nucleotides read TGTGCCTCGAGGGGGAACACTGAAGCTTTCTTT. This translates into CASRGNTEAFF.

V gene TRBV5-1 combines with J gene TRBJ2-3; TRBD1 might be the D (7 bases). The CDR3 is 14 residues long. V lost 1 base and J lost 4, with 10 bases in between. CDR1 is SGHRS, CDR2 YFSETQ, per germline. The CDR3 sequence is CASSLLRGADTQYF. In nucleotides, the CDR3 is TGCGCCAGCAGCTTGCTCAGGGGGGCAGATACGCAGTATTTT.

Comments on this clone: The same CDR3 is also encoded by other DNA sequences in this sample. The rearrangement joins TRBV6-5 to TRBJ1-4; weak D call: TRBD1 (6 bases). Germline lookup yields CDR1 MNHEY and CDR2 SVGAGI. The CDR3 has 13 residues. V was shortened by 7 bases and J by 3 bases, with 9 bases between the two germline ends. CDR3 in amino acids: CASKQGSNEKLFF. CDR3 nucleotide sequence: TGTGCCAGCAAACAGGGCTCTAATGAAAAACTGTTTTTT.

This chain links TRBV6-5 with TRBJ1-5; possibly TRBD1 for D (5 bases). The CDR3 spans 14 residues. The V end lost 8 bases, the J end lost 2 bases, and 13 bases lay between the germline ends. Germline CDR1 is MNHEY and CDR2 is SVGAGI. CDR3 nucleotide sequence: TGTGCCAGCGGCCGGGGGATGGGCAATCAGCCCCAGCATTTT. Translated: CASGRGMGNQPQHF.